These 27 T cell receptor beta chains were sequenced from one sample in a study of shared clonotypes between healthy human individuals (TCRdb year 2020). Library preparation employed the immunoSEQ multiplex PCR assay. TCRdb obtained this table from immuneACCESS and retained in-frame rearrangements with V and J assigned. These tables miss some clones; where compared with another copy, unresolved V genes account for less than half of the shortfall, and the remainder is unexplained. The sample table shows roughly 2 million clones, and approximately 95% are seen once. Clones ranked in the top ten supply around 0.13% of the sample. Source material: naive CD4+ T cells sorted from blood. What the cell subset or site label conveys for this sample: CD45RA+ positively selected. These receptors were obtained from a young man in good health.

This clone was detected only once. This chain uses TRBV5-8 with TRBJ1-5, with 7 nucleotides matching TRBD1. This CDR3 region has 18 residues. The V and J ends lost 0 bases and 4 bases, in that order; junction bases with no gene match: 13. Germline V lookup: CDR1 SGHTS, CDR2 YDEGEE. Written as DNA, the CDR3 is TGTGCCAGCAGCTTGGGTGAAGGGTCGGACAGGCATAATCAGCCCCAGCATTTT. Amino acids: CASSLGEGSDRHNQPQHF.

V usage is TRBV5-1 and J usage is TRBJ2-2; D ambiguous. This CDR3 contains 16 residues. CDR1 and CDR2 from the germline V gene are SGHRS and YFSETQ. The V end was cut by 2 bases, the J end by 0 bases, with 11 bases between. The CDR3 nucleotides read TGCGCCAGCAGCTTAGGCAGACTCGCGAACACCGGGGAGCTGTTTTTT. This gives the protein CASSLGRLANTGELFF.

In nucleotides, the CDR3 is TGTGCCAGCAGCTCGAGCGGGGGCCCTTGGGAGACCCAGTACTTC. It specifies CASSSSGGPWETQYF. V usage is TRBV7-2 and J usage is TRBJ2-5; 8 bases map to TRBD2. V gave up 4 bases and J gave up 5 bases; unmatched junction bases: 9. The CDR3 length is 15 residues. CDR1 is SGHTA, CDR2 FQGNSA, per germline.

V usage is TRBV7-2 and J usage is TRBJ1-1, with D possibly being TRBD1 (6 bases). V lost 5 bases, J lost 0 bases, and 16 bases lay in between. The germline V gene has CDR1 SGHTA and CDR2 FQGNSA. This CDR3 spans 16 amino acids. DNA of the CDR3: TGTGCCAGCAGCCCCTCTGGGACAACCATGAACACTGAAGCTTTCTTT. Residues: CASSPSGTTMNTEAFF.

The chain joins TRBV30 to TRBJ2-7; tentatively, D is TRBD2 (5 bases). The CDR3 spans 14 residues. Germline CDR1 and CDR2: GTSNPN and SVGIG (reference sequence). The V end was cut by 0 bases, the J end by 6 bases, with 15 bases between. The CDR3 DNA reads TGTGCCTGGAGTGTACTTTTCGAGGGTGGCGAGCAGTACTTC. Translated: CAWSVLFEGGEQYF.

The chain joins TRBV4-1 to TRBJ2-1; 10 bases agree with TRBD2. CDR1 is MGHRA and CDR2 is YSYEKL in the germline V gene. Germline trimming cut 4 bases from V and 1 base from J; bases unmatched to any gene: 16. The CDR3 loop spans 20 amino acids. In DNA, the CDR3 is TGCGCCAGCAGCCTCCACCTAGGTAGCGGGGGGCTCCAATCCTACAATGAGCAGTTCTTC. Amino acids: CASSLHLGSGGLQSYNEQFF.

This clone was found a few times. Here the CDR3 DNA reads TGTGCCAGCAGTGTCTTAGGGACGACAGATACGCAGTATTTT. Protein: CASSVLGTTDTQYF. This chain uses TRBV2 with TRBJ2-3, with D perhaps given as TRBD1 or TRBD2 (5 bases each). This CDR3 contains 14 residues. CDR1 SNHLY and CDR2 FYNNEI come from the germline V gene. V was shortened by 4 bases and J by 3 bases, with 11 bases between the two germline ends.

V gene TRBV6-5 combines with J gene TRBJ2-7; D is uncertain. Germline CDR1 and CDR2: MNHEY and SVGAGI. V was cut by 4 bases and J by 5 bases, with 6 bases left in between. The CDR3 is 11 amino acids. This chain's CDR3 is CASSFQNEQYF. The CDR3 bases are TGTGCCAGCAGTTTCCAGAACGAGCAGTACTTC.

Concerning this clone itself: Other DNA sequences in the same sample also yield this CDR3. The V gene is TRBV7-2, the J gene TRBJ2-7, with D hard to call. V lost 1 base and J lost 7, with 8 bases in between. This CDR3 has 12 amino acids. CDR1 SGHTA and CDR2 FQGNSA come from the germline V gene. For the CDR3, the DNA is TGTGCCAGCAGCTTAGAGGTGGGGGAGCAGTACTTC. It yields the protein CASSLEVGEQYF.

The genes are TRBV28 and TRBJ2-2; D is unclear. The CDR3 is 14 residues long. CDR1 and CDR2 (germline): MDHEN, SYDVKM. V was trimmed by 3 bases and J by 3 bases, leaving 8 bases between them. As DNA, the CDR3 is TGTGCCAGCAGTTTTATGTCGGACACCGGGGAGCTGTTTTTT. This translates into CASSFMSDTGELFF. Full variable domain (missing parts from reference TRBV28 and TRBJ2-2): DVKVTQSSRYLVKRTGEKVFLECVQDMDHENMFWYRQDPGLGLRLIYFSYDVKMKEKGDIPEGYSVSREKKERFSLILESASTNQTSMYLCASSFMSDTGELFFGEGSRLTVL.

The CDR3 DNA reads as TGTGCCAGCTCACCGAACAGGGGCATAGAGACCCAGTACTTC. Protein product: CASSPNRGIETQYF. The chain uses TRBV18 and TRBJ2-5; 7 positions match TRBD1. The germline V gene has CDR1 KGHSH and CDR2 LQKENI. The CDR3 has 14 residues. V trimming: 3 bases; J trimming: 4 bases; junction bases outside the gene matches: 5. The full variable domain, rest sourced from reference TRBV18 and TRBJ2-5, is NAGVMQNPRHLVRRRGQEARLRCSPMKGHSHVYWYRQLPEEGLKFMVYLQKENIIDESGMPKERFSAEFPKEGPSILRIQQVVRGDSAAYFCASSPNRGIETQYFGPGTRLLVL.

The chain combines TRBV28 with TRBJ2-7, with D tentatively TRBD2 (6 bases). The germline V gene has CDR1 MDHEN and CDR2 SYDVKM. The CDR3 is 13 residues long. The ends were cut back, 2 bases at V and 5 bases at J, with 10 bases in the middle. The CDR3 sequence: CASSLGGWDEQYF. CDR3 nucleotides: TGTGCCAGCAGTTTAGGAGGGTGGGACGAGCAGTACTTC.

The CDR3 region has the DNA TGCGCCAGCAGCCAAGGTGGGGGGGGCGACTATGGCTACACCTTC. Amino acids: CASSQGGGGDYGYTF. The chain couples TRBV4-1 to TRBJ1-2; perhaps TRBD1 as D (6 bases). Trimming pared 1 base from V and 3 bases from J, leaving 12 bases between. The germline CDR1 and CDR2 sequences are MGHRA and YSYEKL. The CDR3 extends over 15 amino acids.

The chain carries TRBV5-1 and TRBJ2-7; 8 nucleotides line up with TRBD1. V was clipped by 4 bases and J by 4 bases; unmatched bases: 10. CDR1 is SGHRS and CDR2 is YFSETQ in the germline V gene. The CDR3 runs 15 residues. Here the CDR3 reads CASSLRQGIEYEQYF. The CDR3 DNA reads TGCGCCAGCAGCCTACGACAGGGGATAGAGTACGAGCAGTACTTC. Full variable domain (rest looked up from reference TRBV5-1 and TRBJ2-7): KAGVTQTPRYLIKTRGQQVTLSCSPISGHRSVSWYQQTPGQGLQFLFEYFSETQRNKGNFPGRFSGRQFSNSRSEMNVSTLELGDSALYLCASSLRQGIEYEQYFGPGTRLTVT.

The V call is TRBV10-3, the J call TRBJ2-5, with 7 bases lining up with TRBD1. Unmatched junction bases numbered 4, after V lost 8 bases and J lost 4 bases. This CDR3 comprises 12 residues. CDR1 is ENHRY and CDR2 is SYGVKD in the germline V gene. CDR3 nucleotide sequence: TGTGCCATCGGGAACAGGGGAGAGACCCAGTACTTC. This encodes CAIGNRGETQYF.

This clone was found once. V usage is TRBV2 and J usage is TRBJ2-7; no clear D gene. This CDR3 is built from 14 residues. V was pared by 4 bases and J by 0 bases, with 10 bases between. The germline CDR1 and CDR2 sequences are SNHLY and FYNNEI. CDR3 in DNA: TGTGCCAGCAGTGTAATCCGGAGCTCCTACGAGCAGTACTTC. Its protein product is CASSVIRSSYEQYF.

This chain joins TRBV30 and TRBJ2-7; 10 bases line up with TRBD1. After removal of 5 bases from V and 6 bases from J, the junction contained 4 bases not matched to a gene. Germline V CDR1 and CDR2: GTSNPN, SVGIG (reference sequence). The CDR3 spans 12 residues. This CDR3 reads CAWGQGVGEQYF. The CDR3 DNA sequence: TGTGCCTGGGGACAGGGGGTAGGCGAGCAGTACTTC.

This chain links TRBV6-5 with TRBJ2-7, with TRBD2 identical over 9 bases. This CDR3 region has 15 residues. Germline-derived CDR1 and CDR2 are MNHEY and SVGAGI. V lost 2 bases to trimming and J lost 2 bases; unmatched junction nucleotides: 4. For the CDR3, the DNA is TGTGCCAGCAGTTACCAGCGGGGGGCCCCCTACGAGCAGTACTTC. Protein product: CASSYQRGAPYEQYF.

The chain uses TRBV15 and TRBJ2-3, with D unresolved. Trimming cost V 0 bases and J 3 bases, with 13 bases left between them. This CDR3 has 16 amino acids. Looked up from germline, CDR1 is LNHNV and CDR2 is YYDKDF (reference sequence). The CDR3 protein is CATSRDLGVGTDTQYF. The CDR3 bases are TGTGCCACCAGCAGAGATCTTGGGGTTGGGACAGATACGCAGTATTTT.

The CDR3 DNA is TGTGCCAGCAGCCAATACAGTGCCGGGGGCATCTATGGCTACACCTTC. Amino acids: CASSQYSAGGIYGYTF. The chain uses TRBV5-6 and TRBJ1-2, with D perhaps TRBD1 (6 bases). The V gene's germline CDR1 is SGHDT and CDR2 YYEEEE. CDR3 length equals 16 residues. Trimming removed 4 bases at V and 4 bases at J, with 20 bases between.

The chain is built from TRBV7-3 and TRBJ2-2; 13 bases are a match to TRBD2. CDR1 and CDR2 (germline): SGHTA, FQGTGA. CDR3 length equals 15 residues. The J segment lost 6 bases and the V segment lost 5 bases, leaving 3 bases of the junction unmatched. The CDR3 here is CASSTGLAGAGELFF. The CDR3 DNA sequence: TGTGCCAGCAGCACCGGACTAGCGGGGGCCGGGGAGCTGTTTTTT.

This chain joins TRBV29-1 and TRBJ2-7; unclear D gene. This CDR3 spans 13 amino acids. From germline, CDR1 is SQVTM and CDR2 ANQGSEA. Trimming removed 4 bases at V and 0 bases at J, with 10 bases between. CDR3 coding DNA: TGCAGCGTTGCAAATTGGAGCTCCTACGAGCAGTACTTC. It is translated as CSVANWSSYEQYF.

The genes are TRBV18 and TRBJ1-4; 12 bases map to TRBD1. The germline gives CDR1 KGHSH, CDR2 LQKENI. This CDR3 is built from 17 residues. The J segment lost 7 bases and the V segment lost 5 bases, leaving 11 bases of the junction unmatched. The CDR3 loop reads CASSSLGTGGSVEKLFF. DNA for the CDR3: TGTGCCAGCTCATCACTTGGGACAGGGGGCTCAGTTGAAAAACTGTTTTTT.

The V and J genes are TRBV30 and TRBJ2-2, with 9 bases fitting TRBD1. The CDR3 is 16 amino acids. Germline lookup yields CDR1 GTSNPN and CDR2 SVGIG (reference sequence). V lost 4 bases to trimming and J lost 4 bases; unmatched junction nucleotides: 10. This CDR3 is CAWNPGTGWITGELFF. The CDR3 DNA sequence: TGTGCCTGGAATCCCGGGACAGGGTGGATCACCGGGGAGCTGTTTTTT.

CDR3 coding DNA: TGTGCCAGCAGTGTAATAGGGGGTACTGAAGCTTTCTTT. This translates into CASSVIGGTEAFF. The chain is built from TRBV27 and TRBJ1-1, with D possibly matching TRBD1 (6 bases). The V gene lost 5 bases and the J gene lost 5 bases, with 12 bases spanning the gap. Germline values: CDR1 MNHEY, CDR2 SMNVEV (reference sequence). CDR3 length equals 13 residues.

J is TRBJ2-7 and V is TRBV7-6; the D is unclear. Germline V lookup: CDR1 SGHVS, CDR2 FNYEAQ. Trimming stripped 1 base from V and 6 bases from J, with 10 bases between. This CDR3 comprises 13 residues. The CDR3 region has the DNA TGTGCCAGCAGCTTAGTAGTAGGGCGCGAGCAGTACTTC. This codes for CASSLVVGREQYF. Together with reference TRBV7-6 and TRBJ2-7, the CDR3 gives the full variable domain: GAGVSQSPRYKVTKRGQDVALRCDPISGHVSLYWYRQALGQGPEFLTYFNYEAQQDKSGLPNDRFSAERPEGSISTLTIQRTEQRDSAMYRCASSLVVGREQYFGPGTRLTVT.

This chain uses TRBV6-1 with TRBJ2-3, with no clear D. Germline assignment: CDR1 MNHNS and CDR2 SASEGT. Trimming pared 2 bases from V and 2 bases from J, leaving 8 bases between. This CDR3 region has 14 residues. CDR3 sequence reads: CASSETRYTDTQYF. Here the CDR3 DNA reads TGTGCCAGCAGTGAAACCAGGTACACAGATACGCAGTATTTT.